A selection of T cell receptor beta chains follows, all from one sample in a study of OX40 agonist ivuxolimab in advanced cancers. Produced via immunoSEQ multiplex PCR; TCRdb's table is partial and in-frame only. The table lists 65,000 to 85,000 clones, around 93% of them singletons. Sequencing was performed on CD4+ or CD8+ T cells sorted from blood, taken in a trial of the OX40 agonist ivuxolimab. These receptors were taken from an adult with an advanced solid tumor such as melanoma, head and neck, liver or kidney cancer. Each CDR3 is given with its conserved first and last residue. The order of the fields is J gene, V gene, CDR3 protein.

TRBJ2-7 | TRBV2 | CASGLAAYEQYF
TRBJ2-3 | TRBV2 | CATPAGLGGDTQYF
TRBJ2-1 | TRBV9 | CASSVGGGSGYNEQFF
TRBJ2-7 | TRBV7-6 | CASAEGKASVYEQYF
TRBJ1-4 | TRBV18 | CASSSSGTGSEKLFF
TRBJ2-6 | TRBV19 | CASTPGLSGANVLTF
TRBJ1-1 | TRBV7-6 | CASSLGYGNTEAFF
TRBJ2-7 | TRBV2 | CASSPTSYEQYF
TRBJ2-5 | TRBV28 | CASSLRGRETQYF
TRBJ2-5 | TRBV10-2 | CASSDGVETQYF
TRBJ2-7 | TRBV5-6 | CASSFFDSSYEQYF
TRBJ1-1 | TRBV7-8 | CASSLRRDRIGTEAFF
TRBJ1-2 | TRBV27 | CASSLNRVDYTF
TRBJ2-7 | TRBV5-6 | CASSLSRTSGDHEQYF
TRBJ2-7 | TRBV5-6 | CASSLGEGISYEQYF
TRBJ1-4 | TRBV5-1 | CASSLPARGHGSNEKLFF
TRBJ2-7 | TRBV4-1 | CASSQETSVAGGEQYF
TRBJ1-1 | TRBV4-3 | CASSQAPGGLNTEAFF
TRBJ2-7 | TRBV29-1 | CSVGTDSYEQYF
TRBJ2-7 | TRBV4-1 | CASSLHRGDTYEQYF
TRBJ1-2 | TRBV19 | CASSIGLDGYTF
TRBJ2-1 | TRBV4-3 | CASSPGQARDEQFF
TRBJ1-2 | TRBV27 | CASSLSADNYGYTF
TRBJ2-1 | TRBV27 | CASSLVGTSSYNEQFF
TRBJ2-7 | TRBV4-1 | CASSQEGQAYEQYF
TRBJ2-1 | TRBV7-9 | CVRRPASSQYNEQFF
TRBJ2-1 | TRBV4-2 | CASSPSTETYNEQFF
TRBJ2-3 | TRBV12-5 | CASGLPSRVDTQYF